Listed here is a single T cell receptor (beta chain). The record originates from a study of blood T cell repertoires in COVID-19. Study as a whole: In each case, the material was cDNA or gDNA derived from T cells, B-cell-depleted T cells, or PBMCs.

TCRdb keeps only in-frame clones here, not all; method: immunoSEQ multiplex PCR. Counted here are tens of thousands of clones, roughly 85% occurring once; the ten biggest clones make up roughly 37%. CDR1 MNHEY and CDR2 SVGAGI come from the germline V gene. Trimming left V 4 bases short and J 3 bases short, with 15 bases between. This CDR3 has 15 amino acids. This sequence joins TRBV6-5 and TRBJ1-2; D is undetermined. Sequencing input: peripheral blood. The receptor was isolated from an elderly man with acute or convalescent COVID-19. CDR3 amino acids: CASSFDTFSYYGYTF. CDR3 nucleotides: TGTGCCAGCAGTTTCGACACCTTCTCTTACTATGGCTACACCTTC.